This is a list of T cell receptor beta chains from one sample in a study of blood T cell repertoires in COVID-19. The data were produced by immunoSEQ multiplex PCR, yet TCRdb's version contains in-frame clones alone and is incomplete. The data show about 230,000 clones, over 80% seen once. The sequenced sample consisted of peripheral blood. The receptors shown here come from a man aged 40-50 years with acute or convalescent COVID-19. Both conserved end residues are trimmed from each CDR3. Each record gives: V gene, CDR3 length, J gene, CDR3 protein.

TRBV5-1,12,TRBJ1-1,ASSFTGPNTEAF
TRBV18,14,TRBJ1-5,ASSPPGQGAGQPQH
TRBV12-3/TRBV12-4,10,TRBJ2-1,ASSFTRIEQF
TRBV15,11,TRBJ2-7,ATSRDTLREQY
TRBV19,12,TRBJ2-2,ASRVQGGTGELF
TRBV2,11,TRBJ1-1,AGQDRPNTEAF
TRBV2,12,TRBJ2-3,ASRTSESTDTQY
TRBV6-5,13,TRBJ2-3,ASRGDRGRTDTQY
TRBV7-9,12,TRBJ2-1,ASSSSGRLDEQF
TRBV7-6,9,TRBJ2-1,ASSFGDEQF
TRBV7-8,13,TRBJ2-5,ASSLQQGFQETQY
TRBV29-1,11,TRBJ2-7,SVGLAGAYEQY
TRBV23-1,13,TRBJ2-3,ASSQRTGVADTQY
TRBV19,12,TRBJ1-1,ASSIDEELVEAF
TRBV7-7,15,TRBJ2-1,ASSLGPGLAYYNEQF
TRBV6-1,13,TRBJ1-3,ASSEDESSGNTIY
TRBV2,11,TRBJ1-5,ASIRDRDAPQH
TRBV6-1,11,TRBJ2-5,ASSEGLQETQY
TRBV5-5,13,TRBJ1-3,ASSLQASSGNTIY
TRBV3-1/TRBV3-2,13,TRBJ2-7,ASSQMASGEYEQY
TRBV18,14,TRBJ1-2,ASSETQGQGFYGYT
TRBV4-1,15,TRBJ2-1,ASSQSGSLAGGIEQF
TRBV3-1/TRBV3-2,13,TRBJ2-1,ASSSISGTEGEQF
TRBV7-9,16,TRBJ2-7,ASSLAPGLARGDYEQY
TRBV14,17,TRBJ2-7,ASSPTYLTGLVRSYEQY
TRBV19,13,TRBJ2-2,ASSKGLAYTGELF
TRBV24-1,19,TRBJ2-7,ATSDFPLDWTSGRTPNEQY
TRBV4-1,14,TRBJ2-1,ASSQDHLISYNEQF
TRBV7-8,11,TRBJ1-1,ASSGEVDGRAF
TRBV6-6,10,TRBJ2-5,ASSTHQETQY
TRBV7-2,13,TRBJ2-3,ASSLKGSGRIWQY
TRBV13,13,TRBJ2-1,ASSSRTSEYNEQF
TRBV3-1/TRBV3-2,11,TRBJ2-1,ASSQDRDYRQF
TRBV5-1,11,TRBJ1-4,ASSFQYPEKLF
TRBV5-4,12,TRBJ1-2,ASSFGTLNYGYT
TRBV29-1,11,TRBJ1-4,SVVRGQHEKLF
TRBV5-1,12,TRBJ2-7,ASGSTQALGEQY
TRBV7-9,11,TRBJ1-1,ASTPRGDTEAF
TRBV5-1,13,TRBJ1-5,ASSLGAGSNQPQH
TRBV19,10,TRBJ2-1,ASSAGRNEQF
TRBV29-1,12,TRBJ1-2,SVDDRVGYYGYT
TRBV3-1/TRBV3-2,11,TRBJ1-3,ASTVISGNTIY
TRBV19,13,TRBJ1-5,ASSMFGIGNQPQH
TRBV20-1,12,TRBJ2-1,SASSGSAYNEQF
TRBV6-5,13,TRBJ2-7,ASSSGTSGFYEQY
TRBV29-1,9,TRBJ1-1,SVGGETEAF
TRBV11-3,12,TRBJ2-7,ASSDGQVPYEQY
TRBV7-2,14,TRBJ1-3,ASSVTVADSGNTIY
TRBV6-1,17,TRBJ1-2,ASSEDSAFSRGFFYGYT